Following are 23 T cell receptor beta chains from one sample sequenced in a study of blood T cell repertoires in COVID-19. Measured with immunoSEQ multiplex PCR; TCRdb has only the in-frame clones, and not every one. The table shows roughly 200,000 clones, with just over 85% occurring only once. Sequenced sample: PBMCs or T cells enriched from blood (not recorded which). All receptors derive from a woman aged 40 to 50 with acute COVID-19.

CDR3 sequence (DNA): TGTGCCAGTAGGGATAGCGGGGGAATATACAATGATGTGCAGTTCTTC. Translated, it gives CASRDSGGIYNDVQFF. The chain uses TRBV19 and TRBJ2-1; 9 bases match TRBD2. With V trimmed by 6 bases and J by 12 bases, 18 bases remained unmatched. The CDR3 totals 16 residues. From germline, CDR1 is LNHDA and CDR2 SQIVND (reference sequence).

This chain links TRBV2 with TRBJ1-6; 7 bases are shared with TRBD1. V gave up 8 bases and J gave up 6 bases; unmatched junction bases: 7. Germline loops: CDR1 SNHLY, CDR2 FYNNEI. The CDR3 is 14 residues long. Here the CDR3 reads CASYRGQLNSPLHF. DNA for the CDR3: TGTGCCAGCTACCGGGGACAGCTTAATTCACCCCTCCACTTT.

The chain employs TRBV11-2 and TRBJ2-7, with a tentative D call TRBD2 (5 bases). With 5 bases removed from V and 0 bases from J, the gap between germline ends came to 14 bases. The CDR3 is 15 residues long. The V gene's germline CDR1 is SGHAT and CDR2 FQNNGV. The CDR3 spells CASSRFRLISYEQYF. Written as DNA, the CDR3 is TGTGCCAGCAGCCGTTTCAGACTAATCTCCTACGAGCAGTACTTC. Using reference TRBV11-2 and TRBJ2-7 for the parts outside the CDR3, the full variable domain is EAGVAQSPRYKIIEKRQSVAFWCNPISGHATLYWYQQILGQGPKLLIQFQNNGVVDDSQLPKDRFSAERLKGVDSTLKIQPAKLEDSAVYLCASSRFRLISYEQYFGPGTRLTVT.

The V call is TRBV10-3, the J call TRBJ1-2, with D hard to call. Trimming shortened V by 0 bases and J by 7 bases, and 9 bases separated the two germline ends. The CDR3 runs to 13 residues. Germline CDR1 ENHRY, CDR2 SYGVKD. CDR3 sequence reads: CAISESTLVGYTF. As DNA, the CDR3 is TGTGCCATCAGTGAGTCGACTCTTGTTGGCTACACCTTC.

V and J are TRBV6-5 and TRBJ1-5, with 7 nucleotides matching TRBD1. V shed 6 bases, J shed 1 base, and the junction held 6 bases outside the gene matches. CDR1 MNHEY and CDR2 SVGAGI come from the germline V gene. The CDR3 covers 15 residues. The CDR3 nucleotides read TGTGCCAGCAGCCTGACAGGGTTGAGCAATCAGCCCCAGCATTTT. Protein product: CASSLTGLSNQPQHF.

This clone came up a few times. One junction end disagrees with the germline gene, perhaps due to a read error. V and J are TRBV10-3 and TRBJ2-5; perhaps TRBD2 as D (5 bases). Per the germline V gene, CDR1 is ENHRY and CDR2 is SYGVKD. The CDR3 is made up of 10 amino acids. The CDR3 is CALLSRGEDF. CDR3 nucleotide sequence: TGTGCCCTCCTTTCCCGGGGTGAGGACTTC.

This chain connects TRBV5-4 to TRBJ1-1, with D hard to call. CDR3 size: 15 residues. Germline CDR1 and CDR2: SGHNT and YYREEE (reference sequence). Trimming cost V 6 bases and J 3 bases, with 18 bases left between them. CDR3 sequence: CASKPQASTDTEAFF. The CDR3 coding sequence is TGTGCCAGCAAACCTCAGGCGAGTACCGACACTGAAGCTTTCTTT.

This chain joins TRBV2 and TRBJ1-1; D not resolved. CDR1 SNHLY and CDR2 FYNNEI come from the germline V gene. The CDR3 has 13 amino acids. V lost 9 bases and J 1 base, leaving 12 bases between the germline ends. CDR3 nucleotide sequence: TGTGCCAGTGGGCTTCTGGGGAACACTGAAGCTTTCTTT. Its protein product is CASGLLGNTEAFF.

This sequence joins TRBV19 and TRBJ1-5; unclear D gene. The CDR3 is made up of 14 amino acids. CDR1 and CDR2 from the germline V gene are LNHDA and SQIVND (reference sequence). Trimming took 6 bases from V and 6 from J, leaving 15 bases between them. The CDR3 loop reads CASSSTVFGQPQHF. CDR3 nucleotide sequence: TGTGCCAGTAGCTCGACTGTGTTCGGTCAGCCCCAGCATTTT.

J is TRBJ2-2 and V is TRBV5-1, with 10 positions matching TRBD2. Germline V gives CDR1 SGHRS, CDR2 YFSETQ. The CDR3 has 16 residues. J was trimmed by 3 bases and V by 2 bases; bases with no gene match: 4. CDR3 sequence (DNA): TGCGCCAGCAGCTTCTTAGCGGGGGGCGACACCGGGGAGCTGTTTTTT. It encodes CASSFLAGGDTGELFF.

The chain's CDR3 is CASSRDRVSEAFF. The CDR3 bases are TGTGCCAGCAGCAGGGACAGGGTCAGCGAAGCTTTCTTT. The chain recombines TRBV6-5 with TRBJ1-1, with 9 positions matching TRBD1. Germline V gene sequence: CDR1 MNHEY, CDR2 SVGAGI. The V gene end was trimmed by 6 bases and the J gene end by 8 bases; junction bases not matched to a gene: 7. This CDR3 has 13 residues.

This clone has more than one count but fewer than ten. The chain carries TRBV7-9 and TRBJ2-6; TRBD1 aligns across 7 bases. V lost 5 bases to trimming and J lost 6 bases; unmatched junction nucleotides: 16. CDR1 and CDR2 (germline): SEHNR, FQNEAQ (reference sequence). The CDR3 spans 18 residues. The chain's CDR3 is CASSPKADRDISANVLTF. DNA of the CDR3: TGTGCCAGCAGCCCTAAGGCAGACAGGGACATTTCGGCCAACGTCCTGACTTTC.

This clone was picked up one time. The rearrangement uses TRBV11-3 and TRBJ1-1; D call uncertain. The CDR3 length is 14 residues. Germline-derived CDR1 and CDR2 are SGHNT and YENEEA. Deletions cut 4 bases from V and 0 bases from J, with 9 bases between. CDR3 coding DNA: TGTGCCAGCAGCTCAACAGACATGAACACTGAAGCTTTCTTT. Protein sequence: CASSSTDMNTEAFF.

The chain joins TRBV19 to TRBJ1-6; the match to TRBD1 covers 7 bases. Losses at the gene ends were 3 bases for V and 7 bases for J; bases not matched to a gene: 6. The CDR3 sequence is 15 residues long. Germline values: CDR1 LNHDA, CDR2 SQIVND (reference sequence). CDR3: CASSMAWDSNSPLHF. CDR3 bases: TGTGCCAGTAGTATGGCTTGGGACAGCAATTCACCCCTCCACTTT.

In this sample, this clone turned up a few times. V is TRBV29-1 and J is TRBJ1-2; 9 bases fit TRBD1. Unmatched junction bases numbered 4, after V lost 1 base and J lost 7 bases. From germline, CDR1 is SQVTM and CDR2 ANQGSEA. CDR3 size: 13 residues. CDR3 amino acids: CSVEGQGEFGYTF. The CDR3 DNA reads TGCAGCGTTGAAGGACAGGGGGAGTTTGGCTACACCTTC.

The CDR3 sequence is CASSIGRGVSYEQYF. CDR3 coding DNA: TGTGCCAGTAGTATCGGGAGGGGCGTTTCCTACGAGCAGTACTTC. This chain joins TRBV19 and TRBJ2-7; TRBD2 aligns across 8 bases. The CDR3 is 15 amino acids. V shed 3 bases and J 1 base; nucleotides not matched to a gene: 5. Germline CDR1 LNHDA, CDR2 SQIVND (reference sequence). The full variable domain, with the rest looked up from reference TRBV19 and TRBJ2-7, is DGGITQSPKYLFRKEGQNVTLSCEQNLNHDAMYWYRQDPGQGLRLIYYSQIVNDFQKGDIAEGYSVSREKKESFPLTVTSAQKNPTAFYLCASSIGRGVSYEQYFGPGTRLTVT.

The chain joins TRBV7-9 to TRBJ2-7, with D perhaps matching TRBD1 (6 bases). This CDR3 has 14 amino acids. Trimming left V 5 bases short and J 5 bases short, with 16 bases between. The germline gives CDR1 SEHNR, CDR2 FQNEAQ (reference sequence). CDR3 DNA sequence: TGTGCCAGCAGCATCCGGGACACTGGGGACGAGCAGTACTTC. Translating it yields CASSIRDTGDEQYF.

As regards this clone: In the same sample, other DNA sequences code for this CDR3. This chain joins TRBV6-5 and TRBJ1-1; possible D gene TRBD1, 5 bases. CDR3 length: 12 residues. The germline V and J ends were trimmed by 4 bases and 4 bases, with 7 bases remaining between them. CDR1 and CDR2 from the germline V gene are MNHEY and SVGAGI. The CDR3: CASSSGGTEAFF. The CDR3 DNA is TGTGCCAGCAGTTCCGGGGGCACTGAAGCTTTCTTT.

The CDR3 DNA is TGCGCCAGCAGTAAAACAGGGACCTACGAGCAGTACTTC. Amino acid sequence: CASSKTGTYEQYF. The rearrangement uses TRBV5-1 and TRBJ2-7; maybe TRBD1 (6 bases). The germline V and J ends were trimmed by 5 bases and 2 bases, with 11 bases remaining between them. Germline V gene data show CDR1 as SGHRS and CDR2 as YFSETQ. This CDR3 is 13 amino acids long.

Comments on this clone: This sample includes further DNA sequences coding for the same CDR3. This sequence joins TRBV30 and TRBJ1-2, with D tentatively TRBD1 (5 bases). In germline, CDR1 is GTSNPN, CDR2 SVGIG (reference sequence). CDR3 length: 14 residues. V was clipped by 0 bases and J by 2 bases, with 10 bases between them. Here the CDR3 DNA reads TGTGCCTGGAGTGTACAGGCCGGGAACTATGGCTACACCTTC. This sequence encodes CAWSVQAGNYGYTF.

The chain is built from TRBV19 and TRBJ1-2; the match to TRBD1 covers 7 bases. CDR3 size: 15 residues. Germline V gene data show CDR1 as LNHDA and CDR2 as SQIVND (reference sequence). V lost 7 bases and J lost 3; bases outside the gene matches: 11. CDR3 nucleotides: TGTGCCAGTACCTGGAGAGGGGGCGTTTACTATGGCTACACCTTC. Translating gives CASTWRGGVYYGYTF. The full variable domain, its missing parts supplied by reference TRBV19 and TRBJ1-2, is DGGITQSPKYLFRKEGQNVTLSCEQNLNHDAMYWYRQDPGQGLRLIYYSQIVNDFQKGDIAEGYSVSREKKESFPLTVTSAQKNPTAFYLCASTWRGGVYYGYTFGSGTRLTVV.

In nucleotides, the CDR3 is TGTGCCAGCAGCGGTCCTGGCGGGGGGGCCAGGCATGAGCAGTTCTTC. It codes for CASSGPGGGARHEQFF. V is TRBV13 and J is TRBJ2-1; 9 bases map to TRBD2. CDR3 length: 16 residues. V shed 5 bases and J 8 bases; nucleotides not matched to a gene: 13. CDR1 is PRHDT, CDR2 FYEKMQ, per germline (reference sequence).

The CDR3 spells CASSLGLAGNQETQYF. The CDR3, as DNA: TGCGCCAGCAGCTTGGGACTAGCGGGCAACCAAGAGACCCAGTACTTC. The chain carries TRBV5-1 and TRBJ2-5; TRBD2 matches 10 bases. The CDR3 has 16 residues. Germline loops: CDR1 SGHRS, CDR2 YFSETQ. V lost 0 bases, J lost 0 bases, and 2 bases stayed unmatched.